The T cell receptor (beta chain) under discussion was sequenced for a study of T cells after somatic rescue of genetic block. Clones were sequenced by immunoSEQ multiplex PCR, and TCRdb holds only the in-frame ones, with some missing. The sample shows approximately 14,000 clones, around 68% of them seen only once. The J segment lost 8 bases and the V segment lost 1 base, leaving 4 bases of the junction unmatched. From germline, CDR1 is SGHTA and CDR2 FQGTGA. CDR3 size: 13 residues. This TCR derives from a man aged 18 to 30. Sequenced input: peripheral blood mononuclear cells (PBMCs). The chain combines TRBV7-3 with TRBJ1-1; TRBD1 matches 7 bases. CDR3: CASSLSSTGEAFF. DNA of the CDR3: TGTGCCAGCAGCTTAAGTTCGACAGGGGAAGCTTTCTTT.